This TCR beta chain was captured in a study of blood T cell repertoires in COVID-19. Study at large: The samples span acute and convalescent COVID-19 from the United States, Italy and Spain.

Study processing details: Amplification of reference gene primers was used by the study to estimate nucleated cell counts. Repertoires were generated with immunoSEQ multiplex PCR, while TCRdb's copy carries only in-frame clones and drops some. D and trimming come from the DNA, and the V and J calls and clone size come from that table. The table shows roughly 200,000 clones, with around 85% occurring only once. Those who participated ranged in age from roughly 18 to 100 years and resided in approximately 23 US areas. The V and J ends lost 5 bases and 1 base, in that order; junction bases with no gene match: 7. Per the germline V gene, CDR1 is MDHEN and CDR2 is SYDVKM. The CDR3 runs 15 residues.

V is TRBV28 and J is TRBJ1-1, with TRBD1 matching over 7 bases. The receptor's source is a woman in her thirties or forties with acute COVID-19. The sequenced material came from PBMCs or T cells enriched from blood (not recorded which). CDR3 DNA: TGTGCCAGCAGTCGACCGACAGGGCCGAACACTGAAGCTTTCTTT. As protein: CASSRPTGPNTEAFF.